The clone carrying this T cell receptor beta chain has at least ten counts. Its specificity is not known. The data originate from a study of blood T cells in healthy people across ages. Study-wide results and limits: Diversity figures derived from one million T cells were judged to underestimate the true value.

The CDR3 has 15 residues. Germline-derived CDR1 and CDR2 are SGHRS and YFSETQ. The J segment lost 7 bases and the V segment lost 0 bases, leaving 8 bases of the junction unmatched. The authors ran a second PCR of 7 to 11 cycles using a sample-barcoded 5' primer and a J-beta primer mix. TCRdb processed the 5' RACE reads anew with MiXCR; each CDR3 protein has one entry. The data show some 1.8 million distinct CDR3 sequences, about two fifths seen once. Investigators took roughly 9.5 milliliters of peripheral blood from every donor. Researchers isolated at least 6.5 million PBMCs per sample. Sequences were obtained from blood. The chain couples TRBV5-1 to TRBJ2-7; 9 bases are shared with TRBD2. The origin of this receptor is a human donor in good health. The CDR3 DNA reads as TGCGCCAGCAGCTTGGGTTCCAGCGGGGGGTCGGAGCAGTACTTC. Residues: CASSLGSSGGSEQYF.